This note documents a single T cell receptor (beta chain) sequence. This clonotype was detected only a few times. The clone's antigen remains unknown. One base away there is no much larger clone; base qualities are not given. The source of the sample is a study of CD8 T cells in ankylosing spondylitis (dated by TCRdb to about 2017). About the investigation overall: To find TCR variants linked to disease, the study profiled T cell receptor beta repertoires in ankylosing spondylitis patients and healthy donors. The full study cohort was made up of 25 ankylosing spondylitis patients and over 90 healthy donors. Samples of peripheral blood were taken, and for ankylosing spondylitis patients, synovial fluid was collected as well.

The investigation overall reported the following: A CD8+ phenotype was shown by the disease-linked clones, which were found at relatively low frequencies in peripheral blood. The disease-linked clones were reported to be significantly enriched in matched synovial fluid samples from ankylosing spondylitis patients. Some of the motif variants had been reported before in the synovial fluid and blood of reactive arthritis patients, a finding that suggests common disease-initiation mechanisms. Blood from ankylosing spondylitis patients appeared to be characterized by a TCR beta motif composed of eight highly homologous amino acid variants.

TCRdb records Illumina HiSeq 2500 as the sequencer. Quantitative 5'-RACE with molecular barcodes was the method used to prepare the TCR beta libraries. On the authors' methods: A new computational method based on a probabilistic model of VDJ rearrangement was used to identify disease-linked TCR variants. TCRdb reran the public reads through fastp at Q25 and MiXCR, keeping productive beta chains. Each entry is one CDR3 protein sequence, shown with its most common DNA and genes. The V and J calls, along with clone size, are taken from TCRdb and not from the paper's own processing. In all, the sample holds roughly 260,000 distinct CDR3 sequences, and around 19% of those were seen once. The leading ten clones occupy around 7.8% of the sample. The V end gives up 0 bases and the J end 4 bases, leaving 6 bases in the junction not matched to a gene. CDR1 and CDR2, looked up from the germline V gene, are ENHRY and SYGVKD. From its cysteine to its phenylalanine, the CDR3 spans 16 amino acids. The kept DNA is CDR3 alone, 48 bases in frame from the first base.

The receptor chain draws on TRBV10-3 and TRBJ1-5; the central 7 bases match TRBD1. The sequenced sample was blood, either unsorted or a sorted T cell fraction (not recorded which). The TCR comes from a male donor with ankylosing spondylitis or in good health (not recorded which). CDR3 region: CAISESGQGVNQPQHF. The nucleotide sequence reads as follows: TGTGCCATCAGTGAGTCAGGGCAGGGGGTTAATCAGCCCCAGCATTTT.